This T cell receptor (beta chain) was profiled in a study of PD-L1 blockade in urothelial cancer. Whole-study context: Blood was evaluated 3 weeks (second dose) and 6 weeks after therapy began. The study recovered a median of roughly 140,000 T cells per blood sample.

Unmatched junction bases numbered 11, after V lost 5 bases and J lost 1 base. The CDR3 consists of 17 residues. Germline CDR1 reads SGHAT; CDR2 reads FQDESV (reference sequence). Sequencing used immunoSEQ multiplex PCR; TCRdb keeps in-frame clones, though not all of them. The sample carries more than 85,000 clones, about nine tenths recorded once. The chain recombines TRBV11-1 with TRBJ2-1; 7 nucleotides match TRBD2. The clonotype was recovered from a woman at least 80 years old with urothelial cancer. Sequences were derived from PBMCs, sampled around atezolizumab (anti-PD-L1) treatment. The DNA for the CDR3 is TGTGCCAGCAGCGGGTCGGGCGGGAGATTATCCTACAATGAGCAGTTCTTC. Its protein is CASSGSGGRLSYNEQFF.